The 30 T cell receptor beta chains below were found in one sample sequenced in a study of blood T cell repertoires in COVID-19 (dated by TCRdb to 2019 to 2021). The library was obtained by the immunoSEQ multiplex PCR assay. TCRdb mirrors the immuneACCESS table, restricted to in-frame sequences. Some clones are absent from its copies; in checked studies, under half trace to an unresolved V gene, and the reason for the others is unknown. The sample table contains under 300,000 clones; only one count was recorded for 86% of them. Roughly an eighth of the sample lies in the top ten. The specimen was peripheral blood. The receptors stem from a man older than 75 with acute or convalescent COVID-19.

Points on this clone: Other DNA sequences in this specimen translate into the identical CDR3. The V call is TRBV29-1, the J call TRBJ1-1, with TRBD1 matching 10 bases. Germline assignment: CDR1 SQVTM and CDR2 ANQGSEA. The CDR3 runs 12 residues. V gave up 6 bases and J gave up 4 bases; unmatched junction bases: 2. The CDR3 reads CSVRTGGTEAFF. The CDR3 DNA reads as TGCAGCGTCCGGACAGGGGGCACTGAAGCTTTCTTT.

This clone has just one count. V and J are TRBV7-2 and TRBJ1-2; 8 bases agree with TRBD1. Per the germline V gene, CDR1 is SGHTA and CDR2 is FQGNSA. The V segment lost 1 base and the J segment 8 bases; nucleotides outside the gene matches: 3. CDR3 length equals 13 residues. The CDR3 nucleotides read TGTGCCAGCAGCTTAGACAGGGGGTACGGCTACACCTTC. It is translated as CASSLDRGYGYTF.

V gene TRBV5-4 combines with J gene TRBJ2-2; 8 nucleotides match TRBD1. Germline CDR1 SGHNT, CDR2 YYREEE (reference sequence). V lost 4 bases, J lost 0 bases, and 2 bases stayed unmatched. The length of the CDR3 is 15 residues. The CDR3 protein is CASSQQGANTGELFF. Here the CDR3 DNA reads TGTGCCAGCAGCCAACAGGGGGCGAACACCGGGGAGCTGTTTTTT.

The chain uses TRBV19 and TRBJ2-2, with TRBD1 matching 9 bases. The CDR3 covers 17 residues. V was clipped by 5 bases and J by 7 bases; unmatched bases: 14. Germline CDR1 reads LNHDA; CDR2 reads SQIVND (reference sequence). For the CDR3, the DNA is TGTGCCAGTAGTTCCGGGACAGGGTCGTGGAGAGGCGGGGAGCTGTTTTTT. Translation: CASSSGTGSWRGGELFF.

This chain uses TRBV28 with TRBJ1-5, with a weak D call TRBD1 (6 bases). The germline gives CDR1 MDHEN, CDR2 SYDVKM. V was pared by 8 bases and J by 5 bases, with 10 bases between. The CDR3 sequence is 12 residues long. CDR3 sequence reads: CASQAGDQPQHF. The DNA of the CDR3 is TGTGCCAGCCAGGCAGGGGATCAGCCCCAGCATTTT.

The chain couples TRBV10-3 to TRBJ1-1, with D tentatively TRBD1 (5 bases). Per germline, CDR1 ENHRY and CDR2 SYGVKD. Trimming cost V 5 bases and J 5 bases, with 18 bases left between them. The CDR3 contains 15 residues. CDR3 DNA sequence: TGTGCCATCAGTTCAGGGAAAACTTTTGGGACTGAAGCTTTCTTT. This translates into CAISSGKTFGTEAFF.

The CDR3 coding sequence is TGCGCCAGCAGCCCGGGACAGAGCTATGGCTACACCTTC. It codes for CASSPGQSYGYTF. The rearrangement joins TRBV5-1 to TRBJ1-2, with 7 bases matching TRBD1. CDR1 and CDR2 from the germline V gene are SGHRS and YFSETQ. The V segment lost 4 bases and the J segment 4 bases; nucleotides outside the gene matches: 4. This CDR3 contains 13 residues.

This sequence joins TRBV2 and TRBJ2-7, with D perhaps matching TRBD2 (6 bases). V was trimmed by 0 bases and J by 0 bases, leaving 12 bases between them. Germline-derived CDR1 and CDR2 are SNHLY and FYNNEI. The CDR3 is made up of 16 amino acids. CDR3 residues: CASSEALGRFSYEQYF. Written as DNA, the CDR3 is TGTGCCAGCAGTGAAGCGCTGGGGAGGTTCTCCTACGAGCAGTACTTC.

The CDR3: CASSREGNTEAFF. The CDR3 region has the DNA TGCGCCAGCAGTAGGGAGGGGAACACTGAAGCTTTCTTT. The chain is built from TRBV5-1 and TRBJ1-1; D remains ambiguous. The CDR3 contains 13 residues. Germline lookup yields CDR1 SGHRS and CDR2 YFSETQ. Trimming left V 5 bases short and J 1 base short, with 9 bases between.

J is TRBJ2-7 and V is TRBV4-2, with 8 positions matching TRBD1. The CDR3 sequence is 15 residues long. Germline V gene lookup returns CDR1 LGHNA and CDR2 YNFKEQ. Trimming cost V 3 bases and J 5 bases; bases outside gene matches: 9. The CDR3 is CASSQGTTGVHEQYF. In DNA form, the CDR3 reads TGTGCCAGCAGCCAGGGGACGACAGGGGTCCACGAGCAGTACTTC.

This clone was recorded a few times. The rearrangement joins TRBV3-1 (or the pseudogene TRBV3-2) to TRBJ1-2, with D possibly TRBD1 on 6 matching bases. Trimming pared 2 bases from V and 3 bases from J, leaving 10 bases between. Germline CDR1 reads LGHDT; CDR2 reads YNNKEL (reference sequence). The CDR3 contains 14 residues. The CDR3 region has the DNA TGTGCCAGCAGCCAATCCCCAGGGGACTATGGCTACACCTTC. Amino acids: CASSQSPGDYGYTF.

V and J are TRBV5-6 and TRBJ1-2; D gene unclear. CDR1 SGHDT and CDR2 YYEEEE come from the germline V gene. Deletions cut 0 bases from V and 8 bases from J, with 11 bases between. The CDR3 loop spans 13 amino acids. The DNA for the CDR3 is TGTGCCAGCAGCTTGGCTGACTCGGGAGGCTACACCTTC. Protein product: CASSLADSGGYTF.

The CDR3 DNA follows: TGTGCCAGCAGCCCGGGGGGGAACACTGAAGCTTTCTTT. Translated, it gives CASSPGGNTEAFF. V usage is TRBV28 and J usage is TRBJ1-1, with D possibly being TRBD1 (5 bases). CDR1 is MDHEN, CDR2 SYDVKM, per germline. Trimming removed 6 bases at V and 1 base at J, with 9 bases between. The CDR3 has 13 residues. Supplemented by reference TRBV28 and TRBJ1-1, the full variable domain reads DVKVTQSSRYLVKRTGEKVFLECVQDMDHENMFWYRQDPGLGLRLIYFSYDVKMKEKGDIPEGYSVSREKKERFSLILESASTNQTSMYLCASSPGGNTEAFFGQGTRLTVV.

The chain recombines TRBV6-2 or TRBV6-3 with TRBJ1-5; D is possibly TRBD1 (5 bases). Trimming shortened V by 0 bases and J by 2 bases, and 14 bases separated the two germline ends. This CDR3 contains 17 residues. The germline gives CDR1 MNHEY, CDR2 SVGEGT. CDR3: CASSYSSPGIGNQPQHF. CDR3 DNA sequence: TGTGCCAGCAGTTACTCATCCCCAGGGATTGGCAATCAGCCCCAGCATTTT.

The rearrangement joins TRBV9 to TRBJ2-2, with a tentative D call TRBD1 (5 bases). The CDR3 spans 15 residues. V lost 4 bases and J 3 bases, leaving 13 bases between the germline ends. CDR1 and CDR2 (germline): SGDLS, YYNGEE. Here the CDR3 reads CASSTQGLDTGELFF. The CDR3 DNA is TGTGCCAGCAGCACTCAGGGTCTAGACACCGGGGAGCTGTTTTTT.

The rearrangement joins TRBV29-1 to TRBJ2-7; possibly TRBD2 for D (7 bases). Between the trimmed V and J ends, which lost 8 bases and 4 bases, there was a span of 18 bases. Germline V lookup: CDR1 SQVTM, CDR2 ANQGSEA. CDR3 length equals 13 residues. The CDR3 reads CSIWGGQQYEQYF. For the CDR3, the DNA is TGCAGCATTTGGGGGGGGCAGCAATACGAGCAGTACTTC.

As DNA, the CDR3 is TGTGCCAGCAGCCTTATCCAGGGTCCCGGGGAGCTGTTTTTT. It specifies CASSLIQGPGELFF. The chain employs TRBV7-9 and TRBJ2-2; D might be TRBD1 (5 bases). Trimming cost V 5 bases and J 6 bases, with 13 bases left between them. The CDR3 has 14 residues. CDR1 and CDR2 (germline): SEHNR, FQNEAQ (reference sequence).

CDR3 sequence: CASILGQGAFYGNQPQHF. In nucleotides, the CDR3 is TGTGCCAGCATCCTCGGACAGGGGGCTTTCTACGGCAATCAGCCCCAGCATTTT. This chain uses TRBV5-8 with TRBJ1-5; 11 bases line up with TRBD1. Germline lookup yields CDR1 SGHTS and CDR2 YDEGEE. CDR3 length: 18 residues. V shed 6 bases, J shed 2 bases, and the junction held 13 bases outside the gene matches.

The chain couples TRBV7-2 to TRBJ1-3, with D hard to call. Germline V gives CDR1 SGHTA, CDR2 FQGNSA. V shed 4 bases and J shed 0 bases, with 4 bases lying between them. The CDR3 totals 13 residues. The CDR3 nucleotides read TGTGCCAGCAGCTCCTCCTCTGGAAACACCATATATTTT. The encoded protein is CASSSSSGNTIYF.

The rearrangement joins TRBV19 to TRBJ1-5, with D possibly TRBD1 on 5 matching bases. Germline V gene data show CDR1 as LNHDA and CDR2 as SQIVND (reference sequence). The V end was cut by 6 bases, the J end by 9 bases, with 18 bases between. The CDR3 is 14 amino acids. The CDR3 DNA sequence: TGTGCCAGTAGAGGTCTCAGGGCCACGCGGCCCCAGCATTTT. Translation: CASRGLRATRPQHF. Looking up the rest from reference TRBV19 and TRBJ1-5 gives the full variable domain: DGGITQSPKYLFRKEGQNVTLSCEQNLNHDAMYWYRQDPGQGLRLIYYSQIVNDFQKGDIAEGYSVSREKKESFPLTVTSAQKNPTAFYLCASRGLRATRPQHFGDGTRLSIL.

V gene TRBV20-1 combines with J gene TRBJ2-7; a weak D match, TRBD1 (5 bases). Looked up from germline, CDR1 is DFQATT and CDR2 is SNEGSKA (reference sequence). This CDR3 comprises 11 residues. Trimming took off 5 bases at V and 9 bases at J, with 14 bases between the two ends. DNA for the CDR3: TGCAGTGCTCCATCAGGGCAGGTGCAGTACTTC. Translated: CSAPSGQVQYF.

The genes are TRBV27 and TRBJ2-7; TRBD2 agrees at 14 bases. This CDR3 has 15 amino acids. V lost 2 bases, J lost 4 bases, and 1 base stayed unmatched. The germline V gene has CDR1 MNHEY and CDR2 SMNVEV (reference sequence). The CDR3 is CASSLGTSGSYEQYF. The CDR3 bases are TGTGCCAGCAGTTTAGGGACTAGCGGGAGTTACGAGCAGTACTTC.

V is TRBV4-2 and J is TRBJ2-1, with 9 nucleotides matching TRBD2. The junction had 10 bases not matched to a gene; V was cut back by 3 bases and J by 4 bases. CDR1 and CDR2 from the germline V gene are LGHNA and YNFKEQ. CDR3 size: 17 residues. The chain's CDR3 is CASSQAFGREGYNEQFF. CDR3 in DNA: TGTGCCAGCAGCCAGGCCTTTGGGCGGGAGGGGTACAATGAGCAGTTCTTC.

The chain has TRBV6-6 and TRBJ1-6; 7 bases map to TRBD1. The V segment lost 6 bases and the J segment 8 bases; nucleotides outside the gene matches: 7. The CDR3 length is 14 residues. Per germline, CDR1 MNHNY and CDR2 SVGAGI (reference sequence). The chain's CDR3 is CASRSGQADSPLHF. Written as DNA, the CDR3 is TGTGCCAGCAGATCTGGACAGGCGGATTCACCCCTCCACTTT.

This clone is a singleton in its sample. This chain joins TRBV5-4 and TRBJ2-3; TRBD2 aligns across 10 bases. V was pared by 2 bases and J by 4 bases, with 4 bases of the junction left unmatched. The germline V gene encodes CDR1 SGHNT and CDR2 YYREEE (reference sequence). This CDR3 has 15 residues. The DNA of the CDR3 is TGTGCCAGCAGCTTTCCGGGACTAGCGCCAGATACGCAGTATTTT. Its protein is CASSFPGLAPDTQYF.

This chain connects TRBV2 to TRBJ1-2; unclear D gene. This CDR3 is 13 amino acids long. The germline gives CDR1 SNHLY, CDR2 FYNNEI. V lost 3 bases to trimming and J lost 4 bases, with 9 bases between them. DNA for the CDR3: TGTGCCAGCAGTGAGGTCCGGAGCTATGGCTACACCTTC. Translated, it gives CASSEVRSYGYTF.

The chain links TRBV20-1 to TRBJ1-2; weak D call: TRBD1 (5 bases). Trimming took off 0 bases at V and 13 bases at J, with 12 bases between the two ends. The germline CDR1 and CDR2 sequences are DFQATT and SNEGSKA (reference sequence). This CDR3 contains 11 residues. This CDR3 is CSARDPLTGTF. CDR3 coding DNA: TGCAGTGCTAGAGACCCACTTACAGGCACCTTC.

V is TRBV29-1 and J is TRBJ1-2; D is ambiguous. The V gene lost 4 bases and the J gene lost 5 bases, with 8 bases spanning the gap. This CDR3 spans 11 amino acids. Germline CDR1 and CDR2: SQVTM and ANQGSEA. The CDR3 DNA is TGCAGCGTTGGGGAGGAGTATGGCTACACCTTC. It is translated as CSVGEEYGYTF.

The V call is TRBV27, the J call TRBJ1-1; D perhaps matches TRBD1 (5 bases). The ends were cut back, 8 bases at V and 4 bases at J, with 14 bases in the middle. The V gene's germline CDR1 is MNHEY and CDR2 SMNVEV (reference sequence). This CDR3 comprises 13 residues. The DNA of the CDR3 is TGTGCCAGCGGGCGGGGGGGATTCACTGAAGCTTTCTTT. Its protein product is CASGRGGFTEAFF.

This chain uses TRBV27 with TRBJ2-1; possibly TRBD2 for D (6 bases). The CDR3 length is 15 residues. The V end was cut by 5 bases, the J end by 5 bases, with 16 bases between. Germline V gene lookup returns CDR1 MNHEY and CDR2 SMNVEV (reference sequence). The CDR3 region is CASSLTREVHNEQFF. In nucleotides, the CDR3 is TGTGCCAGCAGTCTCACTAGGGAGGTGCACAATGAGCAGTTCTTC.